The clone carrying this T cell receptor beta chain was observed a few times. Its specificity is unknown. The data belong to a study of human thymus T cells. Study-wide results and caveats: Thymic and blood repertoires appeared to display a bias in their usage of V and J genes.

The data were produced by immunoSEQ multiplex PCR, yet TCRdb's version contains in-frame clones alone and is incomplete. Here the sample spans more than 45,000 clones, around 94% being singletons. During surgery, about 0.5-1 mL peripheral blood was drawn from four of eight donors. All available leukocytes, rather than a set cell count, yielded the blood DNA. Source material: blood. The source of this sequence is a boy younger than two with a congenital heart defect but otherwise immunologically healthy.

CDR3 bases: TGTGCCAGCAGTCCCCACCGGCTTAATCAGCCCCAGCATTTT. Protein: CASSPHRLNQPQHF. This chain connects TRBV27 to TRBJ1-5; D not resolved. V gave up 5 bases and J gave up 4 bases, with 12 bases separating them. The CDR3 loop spans 14 amino acids. Per the germline V gene, CDR1 is MNHEY and CDR2 is SMNVEV (reference sequence).